The rows below give T cell receptor beta chains drawn from one sample of a study of vaccination and CD4 T cells after COVID-19. TCRdb re-called the PCR reads through MiXCR, storing one row per CDR3 protein. Of about 14,000 distinct CDR3 sequences in the sample, 30% to 35% were seen once. Their cognate antigens are unknown. Sequencing used CD4+ T cells from blood, cultured in vitro, obtained after SARS-CoV-2 vaccination. These receptor sequences come from a human donor who had recovered from COVID-19. CDR3s include the opening cysteine and the closing phenylalanine or tryptophan. The order of the fields is clone size, D gene, CDR3 length, J gene, V gene, CDR3 protein, CDR3 DNA. D genes are given only for firm matches. Not every row has a clone size; where given, it reads once, few, many or a size class.

few TRBD2 19 TRBJ2-5 TRBV28 CASSAPGLAGGSGRETQYF TGTGCCAGCAGTGCACCGGGACTAGCGGGAGGATCTGGTAGGGAGACCCAGTACTTC
few TRBD2 15 TRBJ2-2 TRBV5-1 CASSGTSGGTGELFF TGCGCCAGCAGCGGGACTAGCGGGGGCACCGGGGAGCTGTTTTTT
. . 14 TRBJ2-5 TRBV7-2 CASSYSTRPETQYF TGTGCCAGCAGCTACTCAACAAGGCCAGAGACCCAGTACTTC
. . 15 TRBJ2-1 TRBV11-3 CASSLGGGLRNEQFF TGTGCCAGCAGCTTAGGAGGCGGATTGAGGAATGAGCAGTTCTTC
few TRBD1 15 TRBJ2-2 TRBV7-2 CASSIGQGNTGELFF TGTGCCAGCAGCATAGGACAGGGGAACACCGGGGAGCTGTTTTTT
. TRBD2 15 TRBJ2-2 TRBV6-1 CASLLREGRLGELFF TGTGCCAGCCTCTTGAGGGAGGGCCGGTTGGGGGAGCTGTTTTTT
few TRBD1 13 TRBJ1-2 TRBV6-1 CASRTGVFYGYTF TGTGCCAGTCGGACAGGGGTATTCTATGGCTACACCTTC
. . 14 TRBJ2-5 TRBV7-2 CASSAGGRGETQYF TGTGCCAGCAGCGCCGGCGGACGCGGGGAGACCCAGTACTTC
few . 15 TRBJ2-2 TRBV28 CASRVDSINTGELFF TGTGCCAGCAGGGTGGACAGTATCAACACCGGGGAGCTGTTTTTT
medium-sized TRBD1 13 TRBJ1-5 TRBV20-1 CSARVWTGGPQHF TGCAGTGCTAGAGTCTGGACAGGGGGCCCCCAGCATTTT
. TRBD1 15 TRBJ2-2 TRBV4-3 CASSRTGGANGELFF TGCGCCAGCAGCCGCACAGGGGGCGCGAACGGGGAGCTGTTTTTT
. TRBD1 17 TRBJ2-3 TRBV19 CASSSRGQGVATDTQYF TGTGCCAGTAGTAGCCGGGGACAGGGGGTAGCCACAGATACGCAGTATTTT
. . 15 TRBJ1-3 TRBV6-1 CASSRTVSSGNTIYF TGTGCCAGCAGTAGGACTGTAAGCTCTGGAAACACCATATATTTT
few TRBD2 14 TRBJ2-1 TRBV24-1 CATSDLASGSEQFF TGTGCCACCAGTGATTTGGCTAGCGGGAGTGAGCAGTTCTTC
few TRBD2 13 TRBJ2-3 TRBV11-3 CASGLAGTDTQYF TGTGCCAGCGGACTAGCGGGCACAGATACGCAGTATTTT
. TRBD2 19 TRBJ2-1 TRBV12-3/TRBV12-4 CASSLALGLAGAGGGEQFF TGTGCCAGCAGTTTAGCCCTAGGACTAGCGGGAGCGGGTGGTGGGGAGCAGTTCTTC
. TRBD2 19 TRBJ2-2 TRBV7-3 CASSLNRLAGTTDTGELFF TGTGCCAGCAGCTTAAATAGGCTAGCGGGGACGACGGACACCGGGGAGCTGTTTTTT